The 20 T cell receptor beta chains below were found in one sample sequenced in a study of cytotoxic CD8 clonotypes in ibrutinib-treated CLL. Measured with immunoSEQ multiplex PCR; TCRdb has only the in-frame clones, and not every one. The sample lists 150,000 or so clones; approximately 75% were seen once. Sequences were derived from PBMCs, sampled after 12 months of ibrutinib treatment. These receptors all come from a human donor with chronic lymphocytic leukemia.

This clone was seen more than once but under ten times. V is TRBV7-2 and J is TRBJ2-4, with 10 bases aligning to TRBD1. Looked up from germline, CDR1 is SGHTA and CDR2 is FQGNSA. J gave up 6 bases and V 5 bases, and 1 base lay outside the gene matches. This CDR3 contains 13 residues. As DNA, the CDR3 is TGTGCCAGCAGCGGGGACAGGGGAAACATTCAGTACTTC. Its translation is CASSGDRGNIQYF.

This sequence joins TRBV7-9 and TRBJ2-2; D gene uncertain. Germline CDR1 is SEHNR and CDR2 is FQNEAQ (reference sequence). The CDR3 has 13 amino acids. V was shortened by 6 bases and J by 1 base, with 6 bases between the two germline ends. The CDR3 reads CASSFGNTGELFF. CDR3 nucleotide sequence: TGTGCCAGCAGTTTTGGGAACACCGGGGAGCTGTTTTTT.

The gene calls are TRBV5-6 and TRBJ1-3, with unresolved D. V lost 4 bases and J lost 15, with 20 bases in between. The CDR3 contains 13 residues. Germline V gene lookup returns CDR1 SGHDT and CDR2 YYEEEE. The CDR3 DNA is TGTGCCAGCAGCCAAACGGCCGGATGGCCCTCATATTTT. Its translation is CASSQTAGWPSYF.

This chain uses TRBV10-3 with TRBJ2-7; TRBD1 aligns across 8 bases. CDR1 ENHRY and CDR2 SYGVKD come from the germline V gene. V trimming: 7 bases; J trimming: 0 bases; junction bases outside the gene matches: 2. This CDR3 contains 13 residues. CDR3 region: CAIMGQASYEQYF. The CDR3 nucleotides are TGTGCCATCATGGGACAGGCCTCCTACGAGCAGTACTTC.

This clone has only a few counts. The rearrangement links TRBV28 to TRBJ2-3; 9 bases align to TRBD2. CDR1 is MDHEN, CDR2 SYDVKM, per germline. The CDR3 has 14 amino acids. The junction had 1 base not matched to a gene; V was cut back by 6 bases and J by 0 bases. DNA for the CDR3: TGTGCCAGCAGGGGGACTAGCAGCACAGATACGCAGTATTTT. Protein product: CASRGTSSTDTQYF. The variable domain in full, completed from reference TRBV28 and TRBJ2-3, reads DVKVTQSSRYLVKRTGEKVFLECVQDMDHENMFWYRQDPGLGLRLIYFSYDVKMKEKGDIPEGYSVSREKKERFSLILESASTNQTSMYLCASRGTSSTDTQYFGPGTRLTVL.

The chain combines TRBV6-5 with TRBJ1-1; no reliable D call. Germline CDR1 reads MNHEY; CDR2 reads SVGAGI. V dropped 8 bases and J dropped 1 base, with 11 bases sitting between them. The CDR3 has 13 residues. This CDR3 reads CASFVTANTEAFF. DNA for the CDR3: TGTGCCAGCTTTGTAACGGCGAACACTGAAGCTTTCTTT.

The gene calls are TRBV2 and TRBJ2-1; 8 bases fit TRBD2. Germline CDR1 and CDR2: SNHLY and FYNNEI. The CDR3 runs 15 residues. V shed 2 bases, J shed 10 bases, and the junction held 10 bases outside the gene matches. Here the CDR3 DNA reads TGTGCCAGCAGTGAAAGGGACGGGGGGGTTGGCGAGCAGTTCTTC. Protein: CASSERDGGVGEQFF.

The rearrangement links TRBV30 to TRBJ1-5; D remains ambiguous. The CDR3 runs 15 residues. V lost 2 bases to trimming and J lost 2 bases, with 13 bases between them. Germline V CDR1 and CDR2: GTSNPN, SVGIG (reference sequence). CDR3 nucleotides: TGTGCCTGGAGTCCCCAGTTTGGGGGCAATCAGCCCCAGCATTTT. This sequence encodes CAWSPQFGGNQPQHF.

The chain is built from TRBV6-5 and TRBJ2-2; D not certain. The CDR3 consists of 14 residues. The germline gives CDR1 MNHEY, CDR2 SVGAGI. With 0 bases removed from V and 7 bases from J, the gap between germline ends came to 9 bases. The CDR3 DNA sequence: TGTGCCAGCAGTTACTCCCTGACTGGCGGGGAGCTGTTTTTT. Amino acids: CASSYSLTGGELFF.

The J gene is TRBJ2-7, the V gene TRBV7-9, with TRBD2 identical over 10 bases. V lost 4 bases and J lost 4; bases outside the gene matches: 13. The CDR3 runs to 17 residues. From germline, CDR1 is SEHNR and CDR2 FQNEAQ (reference sequence). The CDR3 nucleotides are TGTGCCAGCAGCTCGGGACCAGCGGGAGGGAGGTCGTACGAGCAGTACTTC. It specifies CASSSGPAGGRSYEQYF.

The chain couples TRBV4-1 to TRBJ2-7, with a possible D match to TRBD1 (6 bases). The CDR3 is 14 amino acids. Germline V gene lookup returns CDR1 MGHRA and CDR2 YSYEKL. V shed 1 base and J shed 4 bases, with 11 bases lying between them. The CDR3 region has the DNA TGCGCCAGCAGCCAAGTTCAGGGGATGTACGAGCAGTACTTC. Its translation is CASSQVQGMYEQYF.

The chain is built from TRBV10-3 and TRBJ2-7; D perhaps matches TRBD2 (6 bases). Trimming took 4 bases from V and 2 from J, leaving 12 bases between them. Looked up from germline, CDR1 is ENHRY and CDR2 is SYGVKD. The CDR3 sequence is 14 residues long. The CDR3 sequence is CAISAMREAYEQYF. The CDR3 DNA is TGTGCCATCAGTGCTATGCGGGAAGCCTACGAGCAGTACTTC.

CDR3 in DNA: TGCAGTGGGGGACTAGCAGGCGAGCAGTACTTC. It specifies CSGGLAGEQYF. The V and J genes are TRBV20-1 and TRBJ2-5; TRBD2 matches at 9 bases. The DNA end is more similar to TRBJ2-7, so the J call may be wrong. CDR3 length: 11 amino acids. Germline assignment: CDR1 DFQATT and CDR2 SNEGSKA (reference sequence).

The chain carries TRBV4-1 and TRBJ1-2, with TRBD1 as a possible D gene (6 bases). In germline, CDR1 is MGHRA, CDR2 YSYEKL. This CDR3 is 15 amino acids long. Trimming took off 0 bases at V and 6 bases at J, with 14 bases between the two ends. The CDR3 coding sequence is TGCGCCAGCAGCCAAGATCCAGAGGGGGGGCATGGCTACACCTTC. It is translated as CASSQDPEGGHGYTF.

The table lists this clone with a count of one. The chain carries TRBV28 and TRBJ2-1, with 8 bases that match TRBD1. The CDR3 has 12 amino acids. Trimming at V came to 4 bases and at J to 10 bases, leaving 3 bases not matched to a gene. Per germline, CDR1 MDHEN and CDR2 SYDVKM. CDR3 coding DNA: TGTGCCAGCAGTTCAGGGGGCGACGAGCAGTTCTTC. This gives the protein CASSSGGDEQFF.

This clone was seen a few times. The genes are TRBV25-1 and TRBJ1-1; TRBD1 might be the D (6 bases). The CDR3 is 15 amino acids. Germline assignment: CDR1 MGHDK and CDR2 SYGVNS. V was trimmed by 6 bases and J by 0 bases, leaving 14 bases between them. CDR3 residues: CASSTGRGLNTEAFF. For the CDR3, the DNA is TGTGCCAGCAGCACAGGGAGAGGGCTGAACACTGAAGCTTTCTTT.

The J gene is TRBJ2-6, the V gene TRBV12-5; 7 nucleotides align to TRBD1. There are 17 residues in the CDR3. V was clipped by 2 bases and J by 2 bases; unmatched bases: 6. The germline CDR1 and CDR2 sequences are LGHNT and FRNRAP. The CDR3 sequence is CASGLLSGQTGANVLTF. CDR3 DNA sequence: TGTGCTAGTGGTTTGCTATCGGGACAGACTGGGGCCAACGTCCTGACTTTC.

This clone was observed a handful of times. The chain links TRBV7-6 to TRBJ1-6, with TRBD1 identical over 11 bases. CDR1 and CDR2 from the germline V gene are SGHVS and FNYEAQ. The length of the CDR3 is 14 residues. The CDR3 DNA is TGTGCACGAAAGACGGACAGGGGGCGTTCACCCCTCCACTTT. Amino acid sequence: CARKTDRGRSPLHF.

The DNA of the CDR3 is TGCGCCAGTTCGAGGGGCGGGATCCCTACAGATACGCAGTATTTT. Its protein is CASSRGGIPTDTQYF. The chain recombines TRBV5-1 with TRBJ2-3; D is perhaps TRBD2 (6 bases). With 8 bases removed from V and 3 bases from J, the gap between germline ends came to 19 bases. The CDR3 extends over 15 amino acids. Germline V gene lookup returns CDR1 SGHRS and CDR2 YFSETQ.

The chain carries TRBV19 and TRBJ2-7; TRBD1 is a possible D gene (6 bases). The germline V and J ends were trimmed by 8 bases and 6 bases, with 20 bases remaining between them. CDR3 size: 14 residues. From germline, CDR1 is LNHDA and CDR2 SQIVND (reference sequence). The chain's CDR3 is CASGRPGVEREQYF. DNA for the CDR3: TGTGCCAGTGGCCGACCAGGGGTGGAGCGCGAGCAGTACTTC.